Below, one TCR beta chain is given with its context. What it binds is unknown. There are 14 residues in the CDR3. CDR1 LNHNV and CDR2 YYDKDF come from the germline V gene (reference sequence). After removal of 4 bases from V and 5 bases from J, the junction contained 6 bases not matched to a gene. In the sorted-subset replicate PCRs, approximately 200 ng DNA, around 30,000 T cell genomes, was used. Assay used: immunoSEQ multiplex PCR; TCRdb lists only in-frame clones, some missing. The repertoire has about 820,000 clones, about 91% of them found once; the top ten carry 20% to 30%. The data are from a study of shared clonotypes between healthy human individuals. Positive CCR7 selection of CD45RO-negative cells yielded the naive CD8 cells, and terminally differentiated effector memory CD45RA+ cells were excluded. Whole-study findings and limits: It was anticipated that sequencing depth would influence how many clonotypes donors shared. Shared clonotypes: 4.5% to 6.5% naive CD4, about 3.5% naive CD8, 2.3% memory CD4, approximately 0.41% memory CD8. Inspection by rarefaction showed sorted-subset sequencing to be incomplete despite large depth.

The sample comprised naive CD8+ T cells sorted from blood. The TCR sequence derives from a young man in good health. The rearrangement uses TRBV15 and TRBJ1-2, with 8 bases fitting TRBD1. This CDR3 reads CATSTRTGKYGYTF. CDR3 sequence (DNA): TGTGCCACCAGCACTCGGACAGGGAAATATGGCTACACCTTC.